The clone carrying this TCR beta chain was detected once. This entry belongs to a study of blood T cell repertoires in COVID-19. The overall study: Acute and convalescent COVID-19 specimens originated in the United States, Italy and Spain. The analysed material was cDNA or gDNA that came from T cells, B-cell-depleted T cells, or PBMCs.

Sequenced by immunoSEQ multiplex PCR; TCRdb stores in-frame clones only, minus some. The data contain some 70,000 clones, about 80% of them seen just once; the ten biggest clones take up around 12%. The V gene end was trimmed by 4 bases and the J gene end by 2 bases; junction bases not matched to a gene: 13. The CDR3 has 18 residues. CDR1 is MNHEY, CDR2 SVGEGT, per germline. Material: peripheral blood. The chain couples TRBV6-2 or TRBV6-3 to TRBJ2-4; 8 bases match TRBD2. This clonotype was obtained from a human donor in a cohort sampled during active COVID-19. The CDR3 loop is CASSFLLTSGTTKNIQYF. The CDR3 bases are TGTGCCAGCAGTTTTCTCCTAACTAGCGGTACAACCAAAAACATTCAGTACTTC.